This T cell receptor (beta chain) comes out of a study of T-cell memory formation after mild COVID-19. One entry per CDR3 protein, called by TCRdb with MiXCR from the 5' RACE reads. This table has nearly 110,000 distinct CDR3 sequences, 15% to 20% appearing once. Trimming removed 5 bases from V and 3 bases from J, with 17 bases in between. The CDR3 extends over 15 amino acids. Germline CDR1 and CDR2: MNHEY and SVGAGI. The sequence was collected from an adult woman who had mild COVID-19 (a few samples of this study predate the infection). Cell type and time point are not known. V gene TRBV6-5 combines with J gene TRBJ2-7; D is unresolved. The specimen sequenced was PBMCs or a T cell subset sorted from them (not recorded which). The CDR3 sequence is CASSNKISLGYEQYF. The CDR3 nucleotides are TGTGCCAGCAGTAACAAAATAAGCCTCGGCTACGAGCAGTACTTC.